This entry is about one T cell receptor beta chain. Its antigen is not yet known. One base away there is no much larger clone; base qualities are not given. The sample belongs to a study of cytomegalovirus exposure and HLA in healthy donors (dated by TCRdb to the late 2010s). A note on the overall study: An earlier analysis of several hundred of the donors reported about 260 Gb of sequence data and 95 million to 120 million unique TCR beta sequences obtained from about 179 million T cells. To predict cytomegalovirus infection status, the study combined high-throughput TCR immunosequencing, statistical association of individual TCRs with disease status, and machine learning. Among about 400 genotyped donors of the cohort, an average of roughly 230,000 unique TCR beta nucleotide sequences was sequenced per donor, of which about 19% were non-productive. A separate validation cohort of approximately 130 different subjects was used in addition to the roughly 670-subject first cohort. About 280 gigabases of sequencing data and 70 million to 95 million unique TCR sequences made up an early release that covered 500 to 700 HLA-typed donors. Typing coverage differed by locus: A, B, C, DRB1 and DQB1 were typed in about 620-640 donors, DQA1 in 522, DPA1 in some 600, and DPB1 in approximately 450. The genetic ancestry cluster associated with self-reported Caucasian donors included 80% to 90% of the roughly 380 genotyped donors. Rather than drawing on any new phenotypic data, the later analysis identified candidate immune exposures from TCR beta sequences and the way those sequences occurred across donors. Donor age, sex, ethnicity and CMV serostatus were collected together with the repertoire data. In an earlier analysis of 587 of the donors, high-throughput TCR beta sequencing was used to judge whether each TCR beta V gene segment behaved as functional or pseudogenic. The study profiled the T cell repertoires of about 640 subjects by immunosequencing and related them to cytomegalovirus serostatus. A handful of DR-DQ haplotypes were handled as single units for association and clustering because linkage in the cohort was strong. In a later analysis, previously published TCR beta repertoires from about 640 donors were re-analyzed and high-resolution HLA genotyping was added so that TCR occurrence patterns could be studied. HLA typing covered class I and class II loci at four-digit resolution. In a later genetic analysis, genome-wide SNP genotypes for about three fifths of the 666 donors were used, and that subset was treated as a discovery cohort. Every discovery cohort repertoire had been produced on one sequencing platform. The aim of the study was to test whether cataloging public T cell receptors could identify signatures of past pathogen exposure.

The cohort was made up of under 800 healthy bone marrow donors. At the time of sampling, all cohort members were nominally healthy, though unrecorded immune exposures were likely present. The donor was CMV seronegative and belonged to the group of 352 seronegative cohort members. Every donor gave a peripheral blood sample, and the peripheral blood mononuclear cells from that sample were used for TCR beta sequencing. The Qiagen DNeasy Blood Extraction Kit was used to extract genomic DNA from the blood cell samples. Library creation used the immunoSEQ multiplex PCR assay. A mixture of 60 forward primers for TCR Vbeta segments and 13 reverse primers for TCR Jbeta segments was used in the multiplex PCR. The CDR3 region of rearranged TCR beta genes was amplified from genomic DNA by a multiplex PCR assay. On the Illumina HiSeq System, the amplified TCR beta libraries were sequenced as 87-base-pair reads. The study's own analysis went as follows. A later analysis tallied 75 million to 95 million unique TCR beta chains across the 650 to 750 repertoires, and 10 million to 11 million of those chains were shared by two or more donors. Raw reads were error-corrected and collapsed into unique sequences by a nearest-neighbor algorithm in which closely related sequences were merged to remove PCR and sequencing errors. To assign V, D and J gene segments, CDR3 sequences were aligned to IMGT reference sequences. For a sequence to be retained, a match of at least six nucleotides was required to both a V gene segment and a J gene segment. A rearrangement was called productive if the CDR3 had no stop codons and remained in frame with V and J, and every other rearrangement was called non-productive. CDR3 was defined by IMGT convention, running from the second conserved V-encoded cysteine to the conserved J-encoded phenylalanine. The earlier analysis of 587 of the donors excluded sequences that lacked an unambiguous match to a single V gene segment. In an earlier analysis of roughly 600 of the donors, a V segment was called functional when productive rearrangements were above 56.7%, and segregating when the standard deviation between donors exceeded 5%. A statistical classification framework was developed to diagnose cytomegalovirus status using the catalog of TCR beta chain sequences. V and J gene assignment, in a later analysis, came from comparing TCR nucleotide sequences with IMGT/GENE-DB human TR gene sequences. The TCRdist pipeline was used in a later analysis to assign CDR3 sequences and most-parsimonious VDJ recombination scenarios. In a later analysis, each TCR beta chain was defined by its CDR3 amino acid sequence together with its V-gene family, and reads lacking a unique V-gene family were excluded. A later analysis removed roughly 590 highly shared, low-generation-probability nucleotide sequences to deal with suspected cross-contamination and a sequencing artifact. For each public chain, a later analysis derived a clonal expansion index from normalized ranks of inferred template counts within each repertoire. In a later analysis, generation probabilities were computed using a VDJ recombination model fitted to out-of-frame rearrangements, and the results were checked against IGoR. In a later analysis, TCR-TCR, TCR-HLA and TCR-CMV co-occurrence was scored with hypergeometric tests, and a repertoire-size bias correction was applied to TCR pairs. A later analysis estimated false discovery rates by permuting HLA or CMV assignments 20 times. A later analysis grouped co-occurring TCRs with DBSCAN, adding TCRdist sequence similarity when clustering within HLA-allele-positive subsets. For co-occurrence clustering, repertoires with fewer than 30,000 or more than 120,000 public chains were excluded, along with several repertoires with anomalous nucleotide sharing. TCRdb stores this immuneACCESS table with in-frame sequences only. Part of the clones is absent; in the studies checked, under half of the shortfall reflects unresolved V genes, and no reason is known for the rest. V and J calls and clone size are those listed in that table; D and trimming were worked out from the DNA. This sample has around 200,000 clones in its table, and 81% of those were observed once. Less than 4.5% of the sample lies in the top ten.

Here is what the overall study found, with its caveats: HLA typing was unavailable for some donors at each locus, so association tests used only the typed subset. A further reported finding was that TCR beta sequences accurately predicted the HLA-A and HLA-B alleles for most subjects in the first cohort. A later analysis found that HLA-associated TCR beta chains were more clonally expanded and had lower generation probabilities than equally common non-associated chains. The only immune exposure information available for the cohort was CMV serostatus. Strong co-occurrence of HLA alleles, especially DR and DQ, made assigning TCR associations to individual alleles difficult. In both the original and validation cohorts, the classifier was reported to diagnose cytomegalovirus status with high specificity and sensitivity. The authors suggested that the approach could potentially be extended to other disease states and immunological phenotypes. Linkage disequilibrium might explain the correlated functional status among segregating V segments, but an unknown experimental factor could not be ruled out. Most TCR sequences were seen in very few donors, while some public TCRs were found in many individuals. Specific HLA alleles were associated with about 17,000 TCR beta sequences at a false discovery rate of 0.05 in a later analysis. A later analysis reported that several top co-occurrence clusters appeared linked to parvovirus B19, influenza, CMV and Epstein-Barr virus. The earlier analysis of 450 to 700 of the donors excluded over 15 rarely observed V segments, including chromosome 9 orphons, because counts were too low. In an earlier analysis of around 600 of the donors, most TCR beta V segments appeared in productive rearrangements about 87% or about 30% of the time, broadly matching IMGT annotations. In this cohort, only TCR beta chains were sequenced, and detectable features were limited by the absence of alpha or paired-chain data. V-gene and J-gene trimming of TCR beta chains was associated with a missense DCLRE1C variant in a later genetic analysis, and the association was replicated in an independent cohort. Most CMV-associated TCR beta chains appeared to be HLA-restricted in a later analysis, and the HLA associations seemed to be driven largely by CMV exposure. In a later genetic analysis, fewer N-insertions in productive TCRs were reported among donors in an Asian-associated ancestry cluster than the roughly 640-donor mean. In a later analysis, the rate of TCR association differed among HLA loci, with DRB1 alleles having the most associated TCRs and HLA-C alleles having the fewest. A cluster of highly shared sequence variants was judged likely to represent a technical artifact of the sequencing pipeline. A total of 150 to 200 TCR beta chains were listed by the study as associated with cytomegalovirus. A few of the identified cytomegalovirus-associated TCR beta chains were confirmed in vitro to be specific for cytomegalovirus antigens. The presence/absence analyses assumed that sequencing depth was roughly uniform across donors, and that assumption may not be true.

The sequence was obtained from a man in his forties or fifties in good health and CMV-seronegative. Material: PBMCs.

The CDR3 protein is CASSVGLEQFF. Read as DNA, the sequence is TGTGCCAGCAGCGTAGGACTCGAGCAGTTCTTC. The chain is assembled from TRBV5-6 and TRBJ2-1, and the D gene may be TRBD2, 5 bases matching. Reading the germline V gene gives CDR1 SGHDT and CDR2 YYEEEE. From the cysteine through the phenylalanine, the CDR3 covers 11 amino acids. Of the read, only the CDR3 DNA is kept; its 33 bases are in frame from base 1. V is clipped by 4 bases and J by 10 bases, and the sequence between their germline boundaries is 9 bases long.